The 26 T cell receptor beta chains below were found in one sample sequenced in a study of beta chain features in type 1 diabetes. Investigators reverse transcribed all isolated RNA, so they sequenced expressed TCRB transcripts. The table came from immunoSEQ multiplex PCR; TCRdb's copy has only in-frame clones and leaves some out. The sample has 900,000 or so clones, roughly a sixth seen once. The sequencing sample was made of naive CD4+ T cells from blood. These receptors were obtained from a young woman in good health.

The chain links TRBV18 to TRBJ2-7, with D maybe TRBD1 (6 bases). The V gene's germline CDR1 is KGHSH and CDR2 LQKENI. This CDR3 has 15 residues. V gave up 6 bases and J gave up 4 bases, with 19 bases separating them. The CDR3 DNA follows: TGTGCCAGCTCCAGGGGACATGGTCACGGATACGAGCAGTACTTC. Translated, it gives CASSRGHGHGYEQYF.

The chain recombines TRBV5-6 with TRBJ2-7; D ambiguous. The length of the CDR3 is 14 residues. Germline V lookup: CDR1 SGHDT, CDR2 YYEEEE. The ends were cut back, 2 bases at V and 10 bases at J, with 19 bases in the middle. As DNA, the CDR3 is TGTGCCAGCAGCTTCTCCCTCGAGATGATCGATCAGTACTTC. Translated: CASSFSLEMIDQYF.

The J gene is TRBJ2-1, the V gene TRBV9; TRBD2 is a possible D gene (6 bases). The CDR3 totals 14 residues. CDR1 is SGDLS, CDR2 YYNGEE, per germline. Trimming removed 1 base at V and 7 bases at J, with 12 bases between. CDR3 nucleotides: TGTGCCAGCAGCGTAACCCCGACTAGTAATGAGCAGTTCTTC. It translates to CASSVTPTSNEQFF.

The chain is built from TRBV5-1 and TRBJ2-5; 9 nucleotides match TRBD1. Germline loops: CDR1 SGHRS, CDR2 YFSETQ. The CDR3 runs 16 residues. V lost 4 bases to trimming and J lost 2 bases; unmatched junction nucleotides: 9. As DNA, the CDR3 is TGCGCCAGCAGCCCTATGGGGACAGGGAGACAAGAGACCCAGTACTTC. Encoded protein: CASSPMGTGRQETQYF.

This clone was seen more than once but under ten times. The CDR3 loop reads CASSLGLAIYNEQFF. CDR3 bases: TGTGCCAGCAGCTTAGGGCTAGCTATCTACAATGAGCAGTTCTTC. This chain joins TRBV7-2 and TRBJ2-1; TRBD2 might be the D (5 bases). The V gene lost 1 base and the J gene lost 3 bases, with 10 bases spanning the gap. The CDR3 runs to 15 residues. Germline CDR1 SGHTA, CDR2 FQGNSA.

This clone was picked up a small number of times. CDR3 protein: CASDQEGGSTDTQYF. CDR3 nucleotide sequence: TGTGCCAGCGACCAAGAGGGTGGAAGCACAGATACGCAGTATTTT. This chain uses TRBV19 with TRBJ2-3, with D possibly TRBD2 on 5 matching bases. CDR1 and CDR2 from the germline V gene are LNHDA and SQIVND (reference sequence). This CDR3 is built from 15 residues. Trimming took 9 bases from V and 0 from J, leaving 16 bases between them.

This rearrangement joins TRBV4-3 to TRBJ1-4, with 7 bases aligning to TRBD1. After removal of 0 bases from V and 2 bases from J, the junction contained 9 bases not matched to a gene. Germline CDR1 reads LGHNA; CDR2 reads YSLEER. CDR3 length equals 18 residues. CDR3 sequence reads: CASSQEAGRGVTNEKLFF. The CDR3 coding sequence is TGCGCCAGCAGCCAAGAGGCTGGCAGGGGGGTGACTAATGAAAAACTGTTTTTT.

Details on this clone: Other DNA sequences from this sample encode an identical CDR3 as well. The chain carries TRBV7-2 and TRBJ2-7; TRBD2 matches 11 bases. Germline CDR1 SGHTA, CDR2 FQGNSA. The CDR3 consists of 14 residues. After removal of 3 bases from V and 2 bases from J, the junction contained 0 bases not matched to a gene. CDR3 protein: CASSLGLAAYEQYF. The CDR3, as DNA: TGTGCCAGCAGCTTGGGACTAGCGGCCTACGAGCAGTACTTC.

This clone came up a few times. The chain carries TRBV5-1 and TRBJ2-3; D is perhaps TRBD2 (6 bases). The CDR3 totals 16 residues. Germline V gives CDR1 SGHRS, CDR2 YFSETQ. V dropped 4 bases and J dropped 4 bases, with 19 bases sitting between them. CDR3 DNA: TGCGCCAGCAGCGCCGGGGACTCCCCGAAAGCAGATACGCAGTATTTT. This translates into CASSAGDSPKADTQYF.

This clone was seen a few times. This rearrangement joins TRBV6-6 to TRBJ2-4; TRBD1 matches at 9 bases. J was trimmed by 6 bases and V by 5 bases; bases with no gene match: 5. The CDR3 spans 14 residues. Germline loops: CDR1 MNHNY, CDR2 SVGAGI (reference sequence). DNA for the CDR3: TGTGCCAGCAGTACCGGACAGGGGAGAAACATTCAGTACTTC. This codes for CASSTGQGRNIQYF.

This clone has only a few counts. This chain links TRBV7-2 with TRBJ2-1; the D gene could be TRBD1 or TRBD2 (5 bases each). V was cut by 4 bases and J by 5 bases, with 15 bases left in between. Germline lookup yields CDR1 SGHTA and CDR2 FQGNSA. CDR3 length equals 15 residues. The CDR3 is CASSSRPGRHNEQFF. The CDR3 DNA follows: TGTGCCAGCAGCTCCAGACCGGGACGCCACAATGAGCAGTTCTTC.

The CDR3 DNA is TGTGCCAGCTCACCACTCGCGGGAGGGTTATACGAGCAGTACTTC. Residues: CASSPLAGGLYEQYF. The V call is TRBV18, the J call TRBJ2-7; 9 bases align to TRBD2. Per the germline V gene, CDR1 is KGHSH and CDR2 is LQKENI. V lost 1 base and J lost 4; bases outside the gene matches: 5. CDR3 length: 15 residues.

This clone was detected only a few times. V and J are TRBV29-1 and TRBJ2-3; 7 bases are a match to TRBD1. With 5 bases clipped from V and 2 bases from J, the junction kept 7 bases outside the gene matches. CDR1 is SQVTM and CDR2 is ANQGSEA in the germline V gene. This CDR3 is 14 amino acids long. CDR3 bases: TGCAGCGTTAAGGGGGCAATTTTCACAGATACGCAGTATTTT. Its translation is CSVKGAIFTDTQYF.

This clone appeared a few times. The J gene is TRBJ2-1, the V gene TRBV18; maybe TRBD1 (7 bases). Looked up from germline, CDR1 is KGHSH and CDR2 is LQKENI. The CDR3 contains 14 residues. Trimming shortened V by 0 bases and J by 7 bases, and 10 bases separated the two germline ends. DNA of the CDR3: TGTGCCAGCTCACCACCCCAGGGGGGAAATGAGCAGTTCTTC. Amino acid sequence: CASSPPQGGNEQFF.

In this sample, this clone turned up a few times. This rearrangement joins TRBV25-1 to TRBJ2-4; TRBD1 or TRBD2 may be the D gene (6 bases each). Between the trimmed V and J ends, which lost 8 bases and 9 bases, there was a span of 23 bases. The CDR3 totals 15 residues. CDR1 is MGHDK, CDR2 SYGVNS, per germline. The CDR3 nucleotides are TGTGCCAGCGAACGGGACACCCAAGGAGGGGGCATTCAGTACTTC. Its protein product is CASERDTQGGGIQYF.

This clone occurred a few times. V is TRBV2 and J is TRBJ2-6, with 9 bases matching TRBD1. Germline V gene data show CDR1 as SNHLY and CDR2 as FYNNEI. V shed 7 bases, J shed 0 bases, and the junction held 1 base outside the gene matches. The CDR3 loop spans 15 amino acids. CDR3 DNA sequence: TGTGCCAGCAAGGGACAGGGCTCTGGGGCCAACGTCCTGACTTTC. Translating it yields CASKGQGSGANVLTF.

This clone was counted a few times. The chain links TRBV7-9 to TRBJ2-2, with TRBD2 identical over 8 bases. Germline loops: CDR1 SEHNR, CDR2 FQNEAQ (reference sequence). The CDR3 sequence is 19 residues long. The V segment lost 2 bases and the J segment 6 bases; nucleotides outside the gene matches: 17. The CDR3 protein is CASSLRPLGRAIDAGELFF. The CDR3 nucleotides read TGTGCCAGCAGCTTAAGACCCCTCGGGAGGGCTATTGACGCCGGGGAGCTGTTTTTT.

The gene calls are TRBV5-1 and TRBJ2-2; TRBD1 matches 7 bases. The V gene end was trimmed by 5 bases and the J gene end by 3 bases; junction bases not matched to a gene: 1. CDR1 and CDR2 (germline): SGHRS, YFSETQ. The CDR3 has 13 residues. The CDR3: CASSGQDTGELFF. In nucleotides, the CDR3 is TGCGCCAGCAGTGGACAGGACACCGGGGAGCTGTTTTTT.

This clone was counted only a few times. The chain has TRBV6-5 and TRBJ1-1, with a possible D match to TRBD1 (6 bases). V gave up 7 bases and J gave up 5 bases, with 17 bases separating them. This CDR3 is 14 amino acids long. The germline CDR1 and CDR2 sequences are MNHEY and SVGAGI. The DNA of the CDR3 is TGTGCCAGCACCCCCAGGGCAGGGGCGACTGAAGCTTTCTTT. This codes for CASTPRAGATEAFF.

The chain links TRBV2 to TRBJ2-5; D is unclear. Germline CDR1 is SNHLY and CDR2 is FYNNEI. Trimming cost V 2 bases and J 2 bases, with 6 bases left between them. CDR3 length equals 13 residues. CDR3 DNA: TGTGCCAGCAGTGAACAGGTACAAGAGACCCAGTACTTC. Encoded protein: CASSEQVQETQYF.

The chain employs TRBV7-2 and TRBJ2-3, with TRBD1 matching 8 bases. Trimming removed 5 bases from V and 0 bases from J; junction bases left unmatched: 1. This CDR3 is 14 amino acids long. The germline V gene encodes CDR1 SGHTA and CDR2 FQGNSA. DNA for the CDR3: TGTGCCAGCAGCCGGACAGGGAGCACAGATACGCAGTATTTT. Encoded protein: CASSRTGSTDTQYF.

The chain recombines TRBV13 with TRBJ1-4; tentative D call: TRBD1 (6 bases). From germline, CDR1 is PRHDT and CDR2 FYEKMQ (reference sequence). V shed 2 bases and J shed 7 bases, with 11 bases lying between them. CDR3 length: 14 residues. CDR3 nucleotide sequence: TGTGCCAGCAGCTTACACAGGGTGACTGAAAAACTGTTTTTT. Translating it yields CASSLHRVTEKLFF.

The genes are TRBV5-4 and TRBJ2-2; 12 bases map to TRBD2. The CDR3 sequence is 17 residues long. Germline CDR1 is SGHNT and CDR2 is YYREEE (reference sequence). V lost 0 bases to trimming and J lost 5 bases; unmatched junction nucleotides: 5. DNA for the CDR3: TGTGCCAGCAGCTTGGCTGGACTAGCGGGAAAGACCGGGGAGCTGTTTTTT. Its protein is CASSLAGLAGKTGELFF.

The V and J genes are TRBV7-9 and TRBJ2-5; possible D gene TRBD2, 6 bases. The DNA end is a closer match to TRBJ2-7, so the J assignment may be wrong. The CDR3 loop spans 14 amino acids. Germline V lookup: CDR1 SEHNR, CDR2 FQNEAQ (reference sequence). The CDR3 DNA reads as TGTGCCAGCAGCTTAGCGGGAGGCGGATACGAGCAGTACTTC. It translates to CASSLAGGGYEQYF.

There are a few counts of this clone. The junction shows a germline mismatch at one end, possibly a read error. CDR3 DNA sequence: TGTGCCAGCAGAGAGCAGGACACACATACGCAGTATTTT. It codes for CASREQDTHTQYF. This chain uses TRBV28 with TRBJ2-3, with D possibly being TRBD1 (5 bases). The CDR3 has 13 amino acids. Looked up from germline, CDR1 is MDHEN and CDR2 is SYDVKM.

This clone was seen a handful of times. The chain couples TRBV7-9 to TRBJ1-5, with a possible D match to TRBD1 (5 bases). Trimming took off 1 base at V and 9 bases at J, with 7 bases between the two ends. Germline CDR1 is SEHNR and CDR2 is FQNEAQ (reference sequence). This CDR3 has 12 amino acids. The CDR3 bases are TGTGCCAGCAGCTTAGTCCAGGGGCCCCAGCATTTT. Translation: CASSLVQGPQHF.